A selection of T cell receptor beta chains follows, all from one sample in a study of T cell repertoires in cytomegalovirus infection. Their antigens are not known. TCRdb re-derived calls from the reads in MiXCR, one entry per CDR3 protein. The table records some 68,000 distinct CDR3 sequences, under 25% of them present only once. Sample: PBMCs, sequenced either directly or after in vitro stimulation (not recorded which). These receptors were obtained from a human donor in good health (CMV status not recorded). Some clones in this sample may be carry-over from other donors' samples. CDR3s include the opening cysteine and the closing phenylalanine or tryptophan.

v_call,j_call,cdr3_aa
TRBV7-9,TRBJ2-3,CASSRDRSTDTQYF
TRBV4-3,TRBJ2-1,CASSQERRLARGDEQFF
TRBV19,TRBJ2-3,CASTRTSGSVADTQYF
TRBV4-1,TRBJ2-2,CASSQDGLAGGPDTGELFF
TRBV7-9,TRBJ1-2,CASSYTTGDYGYTF
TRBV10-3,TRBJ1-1,CAITEDRVSEAFF
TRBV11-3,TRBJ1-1,CASSPMGGIITEAFF
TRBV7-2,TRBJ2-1,CASSSLLMNNEQFF
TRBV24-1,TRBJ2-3,CATSDPRTGQDTQYF
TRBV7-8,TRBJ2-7,CASSLGVLRYEQYF
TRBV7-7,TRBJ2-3,CASSLGLSGTDTQYF
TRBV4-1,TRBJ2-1,CASSHSGLAGLSEQFF
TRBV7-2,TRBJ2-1,CASSPTSFYNEQFF
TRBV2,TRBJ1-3,CASSEALLSSHSGNTIYF
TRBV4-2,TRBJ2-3,CASSLGSSGNAWQYF
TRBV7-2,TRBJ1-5,CASSSGQGAQPQHF
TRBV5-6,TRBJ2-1,CASRRVDRDPTYNEQFF
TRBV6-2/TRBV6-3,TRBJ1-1,CASSNAGTGGTEAFF
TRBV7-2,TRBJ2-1,CASSLDRPNYNEQFF
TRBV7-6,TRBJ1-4,CASSLGIDPATNEKLFF
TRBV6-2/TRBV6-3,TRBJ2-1,CASSSRTQTEQFF
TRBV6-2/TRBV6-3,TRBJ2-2,CASSYSRLAGPSGTGELFF
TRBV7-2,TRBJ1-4,CASSLSRGGSGELFF
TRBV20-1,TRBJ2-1,CSASGSPYEQFF
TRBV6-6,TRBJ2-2,CASQLAGAGELFF
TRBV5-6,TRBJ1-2,CASSWRGHLGYGYTF
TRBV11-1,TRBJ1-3,CASSRELPGLTGNTIYF
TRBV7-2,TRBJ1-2,CASSLAGEDYGYTF
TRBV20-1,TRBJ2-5,CSARARSRETQYF
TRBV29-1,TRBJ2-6,CSVDPGGGNVLTF
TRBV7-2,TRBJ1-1,CASSLDRQYTEAFF
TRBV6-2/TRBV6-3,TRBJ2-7,CASSYGVGQYEQYF
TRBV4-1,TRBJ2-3,CASSQETSGASTDTQYF
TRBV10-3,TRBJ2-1,CAISEGTDYNEQFF
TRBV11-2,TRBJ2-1,CASSMGGSSYNEQFF
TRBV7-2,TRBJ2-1,CASSLGPAGNEQFF
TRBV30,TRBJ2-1,CAWSKTSGTYNEQFF
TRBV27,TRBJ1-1,CASRDRGRTEAFF
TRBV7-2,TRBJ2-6,CASSSPDRAGANVLTF
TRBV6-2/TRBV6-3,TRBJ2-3,CASSYGTSDTDTQYF
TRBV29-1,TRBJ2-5,CSVFTSGETQYF